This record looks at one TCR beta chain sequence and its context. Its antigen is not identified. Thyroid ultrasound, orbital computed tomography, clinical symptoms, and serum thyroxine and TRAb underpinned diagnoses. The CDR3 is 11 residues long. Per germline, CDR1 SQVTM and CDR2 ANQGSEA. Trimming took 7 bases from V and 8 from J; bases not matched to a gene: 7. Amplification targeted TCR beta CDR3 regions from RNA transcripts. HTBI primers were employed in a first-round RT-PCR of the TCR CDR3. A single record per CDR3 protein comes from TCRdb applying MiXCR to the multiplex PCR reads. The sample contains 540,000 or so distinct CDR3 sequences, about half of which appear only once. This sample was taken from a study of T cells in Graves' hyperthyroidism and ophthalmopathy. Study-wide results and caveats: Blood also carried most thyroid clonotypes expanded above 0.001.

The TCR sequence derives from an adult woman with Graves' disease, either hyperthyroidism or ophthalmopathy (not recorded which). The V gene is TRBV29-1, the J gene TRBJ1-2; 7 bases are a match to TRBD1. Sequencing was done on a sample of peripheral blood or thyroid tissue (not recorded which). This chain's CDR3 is CSEDRVWGYTF. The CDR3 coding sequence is TGCAGCGAAGACAGGGTTTGGGGCTACACCTTC. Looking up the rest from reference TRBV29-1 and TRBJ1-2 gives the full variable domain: SAVISQKPSRDICQRGTSLTIQCQVDSQVTMMFWYRQQPGQSLTLIATANQGSEATYESGFVIDKFPISRPNLTFSTLTVSNMSPEDSSIYLCSEDRVWGYTFGSGTRLTVV.